This T cell receptor beta chain was sequenced during a study of PD-L1 blockade in urothelial cancer. The method was immunoSEQ multiplex PCR; TCRdb's version includes in-frame clones alone and lacks a portion of them. The profile covers 90,000 or so clones, with around 91% appearing a single time and around 1.5% taken by the ten largest. Time point specified: pretreatment peripheral blood. The sequenced sample was PBMCs, obtained around atezolizumab (anti-PD-L1) treatment. The TCR sequence derives from a man between 60 and 75 years old with urothelial cancer.

CDR3 DNA sequence: TGTGCCAGCAGCCCGGGGGTGCCAGGGCTTAACTATGGCTACACCTTC. Its protein product is CASSPGVPGLNYGYTF. This sequence joins TRBV5-5 and TRBJ1-2; D may be TRBD1 (5 bases). Germline V gene lookup returns CDR1 SGHKS and CDR2 YYEKEE (reference sequence). Trimming removed 4 bases from V and 1 base from J, with 17 bases in between. This CDR3 spans 16 amino acids.